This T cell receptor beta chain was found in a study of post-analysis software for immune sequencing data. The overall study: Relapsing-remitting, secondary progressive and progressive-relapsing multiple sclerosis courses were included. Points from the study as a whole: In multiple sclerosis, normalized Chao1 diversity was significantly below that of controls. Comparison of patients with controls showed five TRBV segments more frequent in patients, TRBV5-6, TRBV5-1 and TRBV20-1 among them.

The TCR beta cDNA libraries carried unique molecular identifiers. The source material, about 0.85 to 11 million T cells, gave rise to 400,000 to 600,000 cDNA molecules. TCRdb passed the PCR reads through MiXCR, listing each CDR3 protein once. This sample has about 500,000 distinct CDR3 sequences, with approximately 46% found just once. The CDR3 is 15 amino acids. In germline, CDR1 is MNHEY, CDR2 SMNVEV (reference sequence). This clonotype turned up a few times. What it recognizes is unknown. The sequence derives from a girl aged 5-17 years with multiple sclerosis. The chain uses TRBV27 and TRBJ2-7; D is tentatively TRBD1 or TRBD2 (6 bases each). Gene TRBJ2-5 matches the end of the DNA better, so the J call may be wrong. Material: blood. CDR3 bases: TGTGCCAGCAGTCCATCTCCGGACAGCGGGGAGACCCAGTACTTC. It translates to CASSPSPDSGETQYF.